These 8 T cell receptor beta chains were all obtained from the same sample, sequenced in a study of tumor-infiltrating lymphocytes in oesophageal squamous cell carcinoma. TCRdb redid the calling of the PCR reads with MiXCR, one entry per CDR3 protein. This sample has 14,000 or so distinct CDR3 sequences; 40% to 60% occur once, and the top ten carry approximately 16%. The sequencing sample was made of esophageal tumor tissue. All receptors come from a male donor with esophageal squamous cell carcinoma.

The CDR3 DNA is TGTGCCAGCAGCTTAGACCCCCTCGAGCAGTACTTC. Translated, it gives CASSLDPLEQYF. The chain recombines TRBV7-2 with TRBJ2-5, with D unclear. The J call could be wrong; TRBJ2-7 is a better fit for the DNA end. The CDR3 contains 12 residues. Germline CDR1 is SGHTA and CDR2 is FQGNSA.

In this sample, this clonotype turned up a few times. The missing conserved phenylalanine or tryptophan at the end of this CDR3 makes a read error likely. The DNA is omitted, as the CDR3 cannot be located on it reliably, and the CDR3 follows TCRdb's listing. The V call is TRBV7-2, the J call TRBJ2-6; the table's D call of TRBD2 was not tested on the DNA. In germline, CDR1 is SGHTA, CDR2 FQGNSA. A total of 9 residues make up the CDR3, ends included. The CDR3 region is CASSLRTSG.

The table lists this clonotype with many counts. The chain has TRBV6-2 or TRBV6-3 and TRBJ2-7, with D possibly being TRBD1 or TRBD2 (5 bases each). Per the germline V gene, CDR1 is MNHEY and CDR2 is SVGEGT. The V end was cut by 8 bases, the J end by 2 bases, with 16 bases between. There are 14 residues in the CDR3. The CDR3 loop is CASETGTVTYEQYF. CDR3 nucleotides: TGTGCCAGCGAAACCGGGACGGTAACCTACGAGCAGTACTTC.

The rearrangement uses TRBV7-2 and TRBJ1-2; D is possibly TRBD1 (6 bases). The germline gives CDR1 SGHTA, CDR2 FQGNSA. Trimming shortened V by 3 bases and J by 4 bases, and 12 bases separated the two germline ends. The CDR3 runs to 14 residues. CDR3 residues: CASSFGTRSYGYTF. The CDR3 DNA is TGTGCCAGCAGCTTTGGGACACGGTCCTATGGCTACACCTTC. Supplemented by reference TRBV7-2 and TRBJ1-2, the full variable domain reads GAGVSQSPSNKVTEKGKDVELRCDPISGHTALYWYRQSLGQGLEFLIYFQGNSAPDKSGLPSDRFSAERTGGSVSTLTIQRTQQEDSAVYLCASSFGTRSYGYTFGSGTRLTVV.

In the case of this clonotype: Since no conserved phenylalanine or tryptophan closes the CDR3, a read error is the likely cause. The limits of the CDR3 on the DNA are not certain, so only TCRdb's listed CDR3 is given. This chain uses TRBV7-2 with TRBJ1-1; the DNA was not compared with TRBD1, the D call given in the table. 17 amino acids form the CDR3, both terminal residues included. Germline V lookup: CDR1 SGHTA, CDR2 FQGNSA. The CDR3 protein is CASSSHRDRVTSSTSGQ.

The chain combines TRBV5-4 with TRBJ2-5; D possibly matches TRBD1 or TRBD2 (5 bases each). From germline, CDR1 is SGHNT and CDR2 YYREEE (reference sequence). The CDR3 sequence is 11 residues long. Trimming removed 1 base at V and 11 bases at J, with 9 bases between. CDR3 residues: CASSLIGEQYF. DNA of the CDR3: TGTGCCAGCAGCTTGATAGGGGAGCAGTACTTC.

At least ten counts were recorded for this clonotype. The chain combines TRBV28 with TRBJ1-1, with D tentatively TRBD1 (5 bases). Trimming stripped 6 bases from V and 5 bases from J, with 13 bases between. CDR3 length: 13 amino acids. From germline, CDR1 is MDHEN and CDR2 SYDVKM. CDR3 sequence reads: CASRRAGRTEAFF. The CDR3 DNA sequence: TGTGCCAGCAGGCGGGCAGGGCGTACTGAAGCTTTCTTT.

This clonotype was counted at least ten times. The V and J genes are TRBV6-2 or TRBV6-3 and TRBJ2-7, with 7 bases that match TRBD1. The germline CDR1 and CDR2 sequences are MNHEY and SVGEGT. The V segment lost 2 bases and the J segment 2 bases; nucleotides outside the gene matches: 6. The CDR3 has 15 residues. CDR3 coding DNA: TGTGCCAGCAGTTACCCGACAGGGTTCACCTACGAGCAGTACTTC. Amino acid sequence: CASSYPTGFTYEQYF.